The 30 T cell receptor beta chains presented below share a single source sample, sequenced in a study of blood T cell repertoires in COVID-19. The table came from immunoSEQ multiplex PCR; TCRdb's copy has only in-frame clones and leaves some out. This table has about 480,000 clones, roughly nine tenths appearing once. The sequenced sample was peripheral blood. Receptors were obtained from a woman aged 50 to 65 with COVID-19, enrolled during active disease.

The chain couples TRBV20-1 to TRBJ2-1; D call uncertain. CDR3 size: 11 residues. Germline CDR1 and CDR2: DFQATT and SNEGSKA (reference sequence). V was clipped by 4 bases and J by 4 bases, with 5 bases between them. CDR3 sequence (DNA): TGCAGTGCTACTGTGTACAATGAGCAGTTCTTC. Translating gives CSATVYNEQFF.

The chain recombines TRBV6-5 with TRBJ1-3, with 7 bases identical to TRBD1. Germline V gene sequence: CDR1 MNHEY, CDR2 SVGAGI. There are 15 residues in the CDR3. The V gene end was trimmed by 10 bases and the J gene end by 5 bases; junction bases not matched to a gene: 14. This CDR3 is CATLGAGGYRNTIYF. The CDR3 nucleotides are TGTGCCACCCTAGGGGCAGGGGGATACAGAAACACCATATATTTT.

V gene TRBV20-1 combines with J gene TRBJ2-2; a possible D gene is TRBD1 (6 bases). CDR3 length: 13 residues. The V end was cut by 3 bases, the J end by 3 bases, with 8 bases between. The germline CDR1 and CDR2 sequences are DFQATT and SNEGSKA (reference sequence). The CDR3 DNA follows: TGCAGTGCTAGTAACAGGGACACCGGGGAGCTGTTTTTT. It encodes CSASNRDTGELFF.

This chain joins TRBV11-2 and TRBJ2-7; a weak D match, TRBD2 (5 bases). The germline CDR1 and CDR2 sequences are SGHAT and FQNNGV. CDR3 length: 11 amino acids. Trimming removed 8 bases from V and 7 bases from J, with 12 bases in between. In nucleotides, the CDR3 is TGTGCCAGCGGACTGTACGCAGAGCAGTACTTC. This encodes CASGLYAEQYF. Complete variable domain (other parts from reference TRBV11-2 and TRBJ2-7): EAGVAQSPRYKIIEKRQSVAFWCNPISGHATLYWYQQILGQGPKLLIQFQNNGVVDDSQLPKDRFSAERLKGVDSTLKIQPAKLEDSAVYLCASGLYAEQYFGPGTRLTVT.

The chain carries TRBV3-1 (or the pseudogene TRBV3-2) and TRBJ1-2; a weak D match, TRBD1 (6 bases). Per germline, CDR1 LGHDT and CDR2 YNNKEL (reference sequence). This CDR3 region has 16 residues. The V and J ends lost 4 bases and 2 bases respectively, with 17 bases between them. The CDR3 sequence: CASSREGGFSNYGYTF. The CDR3, as DNA: TGTGCCAGCAGCCGGGAGGGGGGCTTCTCCAACTATGGCTACACCTTC.

This clone has only a few counts. The chain is built from TRBV2 and TRBJ1-6; 7 bases agree with TRBD1. The junction had 6 bases not matched to a gene; V was cut back by 4 bases and J by 9 bases. In germline, CDR1 is SNHLY, CDR2 FYNNEI. This CDR3 comprises 14 residues. CDR3 region: CASSVAGGGSPLHF. The CDR3, as DNA: TGTGCCAGCAGTGTGGCAGGGGGTGGTTCACCCCTCCACTTT.

This clone is a singleton in its sample. The chain joins TRBV5-4 to TRBJ1-4; 7 positions agree with TRBD1. The V and J ends lost 9 bases and 8 bases, in that order; junction bases with no gene match: 10. This CDR3 region has 13 residues. The germline CDR1 and CDR2 sequences are SGHNT and YYREEE (reference sequence). The CDR3: CATKGGEEEKLFF. Written as DNA, the CDR3 is TGTGCCACCAAAGGGGGCGAAGAGGAAAAACTGTTTTTT.

The chain joins TRBV12-5 to TRBJ1-1, with D possibly being TRBD1 (6 bases). Germline lookup yields CDR1 LGHNT and CDR2 FRNRAP. Deletions cut 7 bases from V and 9 bases from J, with 15 bases between. The CDR3 is made up of 12 amino acids. CDR3 in DNA: TGTGCTAGTGCCCCAACAGGGCGTCAAGCTTTCTTT. It specifies CASAPTGRQAFF.

This chain joins TRBV5-1 and TRBJ2-2; D gene ambiguous. Trimming removed 2 bases at V and 6 bases at J, with 11 bases between. CDR1 is SGHRS and CDR2 is YFSETQ in the germline V gene. The CDR3 runs to 14 residues. CDR3 nucleotide sequence: TGCGCCAGCAGCTTTAGCCCCGAGGCCGGGGAGCTGTTTTTT. As protein: CASSFSPEAGELFF.

V is TRBV18 and J is TRBJ1-2; no clear D gene. V was pared by 6 bases and J by 4 bases, with 18 bases between. The CDR3 is made up of 15 amino acids. Germline V lookup: CDR1 KGHSH, CDR2 LQKENI. The CDR3 loop reads CASSPGGRMGYGYTF. The CDR3, as DNA: TGTGCCAGCTCTCCTGGAGGGAGGATGGGCTATGGCTACACCTTC.

The rearrangement joins TRBV24-1 to TRBJ1-1; maybe TRBD1 (5 bases). The V end was cut by 0 bases, the J end by 4 bases, with 5 bases between. The CDR3 contains 13 residues. The germline V gene has CDR1 KGHDR and CDR2 SFDVKD. The CDR3 nucleotides are TGTGCCACCAGTGATTTGGACAGCACTGAAGCTTTCTTT. Its translation is CATSDLDSTEAFF.

The chain links TRBV5-6 to TRBJ1-1, with D possibly being TRBD1 (5 bases). CDR1 and CDR2 (germline): SGHDT, YYEEEE. The V end was cut by 0 bases, the J end by 5 bases, with 14 bases between. The CDR3 is made up of 15 amino acids. This CDR3 is CASSLAFREGTEAFF. In DNA form, the CDR3 reads TGTGCCAGCAGCTTGGCCTTTAGGGAGGGGACTGAAGCTTTCTTT.

This clone was counted a single time. This sequence joins TRBV7-9 and TRBJ1-6; D not certain. The CDR3 contains 16 residues. V shed 5 bases and J shed 11 bases, with 22 bases lying between them. Germline V lookup: CDR1 SEHNR, CDR2 FQNEAQ (reference sequence). The CDR3 spells CASSPRTQSGIAPLHF. The CDR3 DNA follows: TGTGCCAGCAGCCCCCGTACCCAATCGGGGATAGCACCCCTCCACTTT.

This clone was detected a few times. The V gene is TRBV6-2 or TRBV6-3, the J gene TRBJ1-1; D possibly corresponds to TRBD1 (6 bases). Between the trimmed V and J ends, which lost 6 bases and 1 base, there was a span of 21 bases. The CDR3 has 17 residues. Germline V lookup: CDR1 MNHEY, CDR2 SVGEGT. CDR3 amino acids: CASSPYRGAGPNTEAFF. Written as DNA, the CDR3 is TGTGCCAGCAGCCCTTACCGGGGGGCAGGGCCGAACACTGAAGCTTTCTTT.

This chain joins TRBV19 and TRBJ1-5, with a weak D call TRBD1 (5 bases). V lost 5 bases to trimming and J lost 0 bases, with 14 bases between them. There are 16 residues in the CDR3. Germline CDR1 reads LNHDA; CDR2 reads SQIVND (reference sequence). CDR3 DNA: TGTGCCAGTAGTGAGGGAGGGGCATATAGCAATCAGCCCCAGCATTTT. Translating it yields CASSEGGAYSNQPQHF.

The chain is built from TRBV10-3 and TRBJ1-1; 7 bases agree with TRBD1. Germline-derived CDR1 and CDR2 are ENHRY and SYGVKD. CDR3 size: 16 residues. Trimming cost V 2 bases and J 10 bases; bases outside gene matches: 16. The CDR3 DNA reads as TGTGCCATCAGTGAGACTGGAACAGGGGCCGACGTCGGAGCTTTCTTT. The encoded protein is CAISETGTGADVGAFF.

The rearrangement links TRBV7-9 to TRBJ2-3; 7 positions agree with TRBD1. The junction had 8 bases not matched to a gene; V was cut back by 5 bases and J by 6 bases. In germline, CDR1 is SEHNR, CDR2 FQNEAQ (reference sequence). The CDR3 is 14 residues long. CDR3 DNA sequence: TGTGCCAGCAGCGACAACAGGGGCGGGGATACGCAGTATTTT. Protein sequence: CASSDNRGGDTQYF.

The rearrangement links TRBV6-6 to TRBJ1-2; D call uncertain. CDR1 and CDR2 (germline): MNHNY, SVGAGI (reference sequence). The V gene lost 0 bases and the J gene lost 6 bases, with 11 bases spanning the gap. There are 14 residues in the CDR3. The CDR3 nucleotides read TGTGCCAGCAGTTACTCGAGAACGCGGGATGGCTACACCTTC. This translates into CASSYSRTRDGYTF.

In this sample, this clone turned up once. The gene calls are TRBV5-4 and TRBJ2-3; D may be TRBD2 (6 bases). CDR3 length: 16 residues. Germline V gives CDR1 SGHNT, CDR2 YYREEE (reference sequence). Trimming pared 0 bases from V and 2 bases from J, leaving 13 bases between. The CDR3 region is CASSLGRERATDTQYF. The CDR3 DNA sequence: TGTGCCAGCAGCTTGGGGAGGGAGCGGGCCACAGATACGCAGTATTTT.

J is TRBJ1-2 and V is TRBV4-1, with TRBD1 as a possible D gene (5 bases). Trimming stripped 2 bases from V and 6 bases from J, with 16 bases between. This CDR3 region has 15 residues. The germline CDR1 and CDR2 sequences are MGHRA and YSYEKL. This chain's CDR3 is CASSQIGGSGDGYTF. The CDR3 bases are TGCGCCAGCAGCCAAATCGGGGGGTCTGGTGATGGCTACACCTTC.

The J gene is TRBJ2-5, the V gene TRBV10-1, with D maybe TRBD2 (6 bases). CDR1 and CDR2 (germline): WNHNN, SYGVQD (reference sequence). Trimming pared 1 base from V and 1 base from J, leaving 13 bases between. The CDR3 covers 16 residues. The CDR3 spells CASSEFRGTRQETQYF. The CDR3 DNA reads TGCGCCAGCAGTGAGTTTCGGGGGACGCGCCAAGAGACCCAGTACTTC.

The chain recombines TRBV30 with TRBJ2-2, with 7 bases lining up with TRBD1. The V gene end was trimmed by 3 bases and the J gene end by 1 base; junction bases not matched to a gene: 5. CDR1 is GTSNPN, CDR2 SVGIG, per germline (reference sequence). The CDR3 covers 15 residues. The CDR3 DNA reads TGTGCCTGGAGGCACCGGGACAGGAACACCGGGGAGCTGTTTTTT. The encoded protein is CAWRHRDRNTGELFF.

The table lists this clone with a count of one. V gene TRBV6-1 combines with J gene TRBJ1-2, with TRBD1 identical over 7 bases. J lost 0 bases, V lost 2 bases, and 6 bases had no gene match. The CDR3 sequence is 16 residues long. The germline V gene has CDR1 MNHNS and CDR2 SASEGT. In nucleotides, the CDR3 is TGTGCCAGCAGTGAACCGGGACAGCTTCCTAACTATGGCTACACCTTC. It codes for CASSEPGQLPNYGYTF.

This clone appeared a single time. In nucleotides, the CDR3 is TGTGCCAGCAGTCGAATCCGGACAGGAAATAATGAAAAACTGTTTTTT. Translated, it gives CASSRIRTGNNEKLFF. The chain couples TRBV6-6 to TRBJ1-4; 7 nucleotides line up with TRBD1. The V segment lost 5 bases and the J segment 4 bases; nucleotides outside the gene matches: 10. Germline V gives CDR1 MNHNY, CDR2 SVGAGI (reference sequence). This CDR3 contains 16 residues.

The chain carries TRBV18 and TRBJ2-1; the match to TRBD2 covers 9 bases. CDR1 is KGHSH and CDR2 is LQKENI in the germline V gene. The length of the CDR3 is 16 residues. With V trimmed by 3 bases and J by 5 bases, 8 bases remained unmatched. The CDR3 loop is CASSPFSGGRDNEQFF. The DNA of the CDR3 is TGTGCCAGCTCACCCTTTAGCGGGGGTCGGGACAATGAGCAGTTCTTC. Filled out from reference TRBV18 and TRBJ2-1, the complete variable domain reads NAGVMQNPRHLVRRRGQEARLRCSPMKGHSHVYWYRQLPEEGLKFMVYLQKENIIDESGMPKERFSAEFPKEGPSILRIQQVVRGDSAAYFCASSPFSGGRDNEQFFGPGTRLTVL.

This clone has only a few counts. This chain uses TRBV7-9 with TRBJ2-1; D unresolved. The germline CDR1 and CDR2 sequences are SEHNR and FQNEAQ (reference sequence). V lost 8 bases and J 10 bases, leaving 21 bases between the germline ends. The CDR3 is made up of 14 amino acids. This CDR3 reads CASRRLDRNEEQFF. CDR3 nucleotides: TGTGCCAGCCGCAGACTTGACCGCAACGAAGAGCAGTTCTTC. The full variable domain, its missing parts supplied by reference TRBV7-9 and TRBJ2-1, is DTGVSQNPRHKITKRGQNVTFRCDPISEHNRLYWYRQTLGQGPEFLTYFQNEAQLEKSRLLSDRFSAERPKGSFSTLEIQRTEQGDSAMYLCASRRLDRNEEQFFGPGTRLTVL.

The V and J genes are TRBV5-1 and TRBJ2-7; 8 nucleotides match TRBD2. Trimming took 5 bases from V and 4 from J; bases not matched to a gene: 17. CDR1 and CDR2 (germline): SGHRS, YFSETQ. This CDR3 spans 17 amino acids. The CDR3 is CASSPAGGADPLYEQYF. The CDR3 DNA follows: TGCGCCAGCAGTCCGGCGGGGGGCGCAGATCCCCTATACGAGCAGTACTTC.

The rearrangement uses TRBV10-2 and TRBJ2-3; no clear D gene. Per the germline V gene, CDR1 is WSHSY and CDR2 is SAAADI. This CDR3 is built from 14 residues. Between the trimmed V and J ends, which lost 5 bases and 0 bases, there was a span of 9 bases. CDR3 DNA sequence: TGCGCCAGCAGTCCCCTCTTGAGCACAGATACGCAGTATTTT. This codes for CASSPLLSTDTQYF.

The chain combines TRBV7-2 with TRBJ2-2; 7 bases are shared with TRBD1. The germline V gene encodes CDR1 SGHTA and CDR2 FQGNSA. V lost 4 bases, J lost 2 bases, and 4 bases stayed unmatched. This CDR3 contains 15 residues. Here the CDR3 DNA reads TGTGCCAGCAGCTCCGACAGGGCAAACACCGGGGAGCTGTTTTTT. It specifies CASSSDRANTGELFF.

A few counts support this clone. J is TRBJ2-1 and V is TRBV7-3, with D perhaps matching TRBD2 (6 bases). The CDR3 loop spans 14 amino acids. V lost 0 bases and J lost 8, with 11 bases in between. Germline V gives CDR1 SGHTA, CDR2 FQGTGA. In nucleotides, the CDR3 is TGTGCCAGCAGCTTAACCTCACTAGCACATGAGCAGTTCTTC. This encodes CASSLTSLAHEQFF.